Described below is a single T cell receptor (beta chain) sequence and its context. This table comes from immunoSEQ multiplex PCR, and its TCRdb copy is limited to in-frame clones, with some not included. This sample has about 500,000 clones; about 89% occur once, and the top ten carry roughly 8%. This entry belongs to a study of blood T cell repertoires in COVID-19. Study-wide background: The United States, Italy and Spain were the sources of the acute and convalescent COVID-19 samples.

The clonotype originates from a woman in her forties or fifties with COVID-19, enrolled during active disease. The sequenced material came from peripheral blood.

The CDR3 is CASSLWVEVSGYTF. DNA of the CDR3: TGTGCCAGCAGCTTGTGGGTCGAGGTGTCCGGCTACACCTTC. The chain combines TRBV5-5 with TRBJ1-2, with D uncertain. Germline CDR1 reads SGHKS; CDR2 reads YYEKEE (reference sequence). With 1 base removed from V and 8 bases from J, the gap between germline ends came to 15 bases. The CDR3 is 14 amino acids. Using reference TRBV5-5 and TRBJ1-2 for the parts outside the CDR3, the full variable domain is DAGVTQSPTHLIKTRGQQVTLRCSPISGHKSVSWYQQVLGQGPQFIFQYYEKEERGRGNFPDRFSARQFPNYSSELNVNALLLGDSALYLCASSLWVEVSGYTFGSGTRLTVV.